Below, 18 T cell receptor beta chains from the same sample are listed, as sequenced in a study of T cell responses to AZD1222 COVID-19 vaccine (dated by TCRdb to the early 2020s). Per the publication, the time point label means: about 28 days (+/-7) after the second vaccine dose. Library construction relied on the immunoSEQ multiplex PCR assay. TCRdb stores this immuneACCESS table with in-frame sequences only. Part of the clones is absent; in the studies checked, under half of the shortfall reflects unresolved V genes, and no reason is known for the rest. The sample table contains fewer than 200,000 clones; only one count was recorded for roughly 88% of them. Of the sample, roughly 10% is held by the ten largest clones. This material consisted of peripheral blood, taken 28 days after the second AZD1222 dose. Receptors were obtained from an adult who received the AZD1222 COVID-19 vaccine.

V and J are TRBV27 and TRBJ1-1; 11 nucleotides match TRBD1. From germline, CDR1 is MNHEY and CDR2 SMNVEV (reference sequence). V dropped 1 base and J dropped 6; count of bases not matched to a gene: 16. This CDR3 is built from 19 residues. The CDR3 spells CASSLWRSPGQGEVAEAFF. For the CDR3, the DNA is TGTGCCAGCAGTTTATGGAGATCACCGGGACAGGGGGAAGTGGCTGAAGCTTTCTTT.

A word on this clone: The same CDR3 is also encoded by other DNA sequences in this sample. The V call is TRBV6-5, the J call TRBJ1-2, with 8 positions matching TRBD1. The CDR3 is made up of 16 amino acids. V lost 0 bases to trimming and J lost 2 bases; unmatched junction nucleotides: 5. Germline V gives CDR1 MNHEY, CDR2 SVGAGI. The CDR3 reads CASSYSRTGGNYGYTF. CDR3 coding DNA: TGTGCCAGCAGTTACTCGAGAACAGGGGGAAACTATGGCTACACCTTC.

In its sample, this clone was seen once. V usage is TRBV28 and J usage is TRBJ2-5, with a possible D match to TRBD1 (5 bases). In germline, CDR1 is MDHEN, CDR2 SYDVKM. V gave up 6 bases and J gave up 6 bases, with 11 bases separating them. The CDR3 consists of 12 residues. The CDR3 sequence is CASSQGIQTQYF. CDR3 coding DNA: TGTGCCAGCAGCCAGGGAATACAGACCCAGTACTTC.

The chain links TRBV6-1 to TRBJ2-1; 9 bases match TRBD2. This CDR3 is 18 amino acids long. V lost 1 base to trimming and J lost 0 bases; unmatched junction nucleotides: 7. The V gene's germline CDR1 is MNHNS and CDR2 SASEGT. The CDR3 DNA reads TGTGCCAGCAGTGAAGTAGGTAATAGCGGGGGCTCCTACAATGAGCAGTTCTTC. Residues: CASSEVGNSGGSYNEQFF.

This sequence joins TRBV6-6 and TRBJ1-1, with D tentatively TRBD1 (6 bases). Germline-derived CDR1 and CDR2 are MNHNY and SVGAGI (reference sequence). The CDR3 covers 16 residues. The ends were cut back, 0 bases at V and 5 bases at J, with 16 bases in the middle. DNA of the CDR3: TGTGCCAGCAGTTACTCGACGGGGGCGCCGGGGACTGAAGCTTTCTTT. Translated: CASSYSTGAPGTEAFF.

The chain links TRBV5-4 to TRBJ2-3; 8 bases match TRBD2. CDR1 is SGHNT, CDR2 YYREEE, per germline (reference sequence). After removal of 4 bases from V and 12 bases from J, the junction contained 10 bases not matched to a gene. The CDR3 length is 13 residues. The CDR3 sequence: CASSSTGTRDQYF. The CDR3, as DNA: TGTGCCAGCAGCAGTACCGGGACTAGGGATCAGTATTTT.

In its sample, this clone was seen a few times. The chain carries TRBV6-5 and TRBJ1-5; perhaps TRBD1 as D (6 bases). CDR1 and CDR2 (germline): MNHEY, SVGAGI. The germline V and J ends were trimmed by 6 bases and 2 bases, with 11 bases remaining between them. The CDR3 totals 14 residues. In nucleotides, the CDR3 is TGTGCCAGCAGCCCGTCAGGGGGCAATCAGCCCCAGCATTTT. Translation gives CASSPSGGNQPQHF.

This sequence joins TRBV6-5 and TRBJ2-7; tentative D call: TRBD1 (5 bases). Germline V gene lookup returns CDR1 MNHEY and CDR2 SVGAGI. V was trimmed by 7 bases and J by 5 bases, leaving 18 bases between them. The CDR3 contains 14 residues. CDR3 protein: CASTPSQGYHEQYF. Here the CDR3 DNA reads TGTGCCAGCACTCCGAGCCAGGGTTACCACGAGCAGTACTTC.

The chain combines TRBV4-2 with TRBJ2-7; TRBD1 matches at 10 bases. Germline V gene sequence: CDR1 LGHNA, CDR2 YNFKEQ. The CDR3 spans 14 residues. After removal of 4 bases from V and 3 bases from J, the junction contained 3 bases not matched to a gene. Here the CDR3 reads CASSPGQGNYEQYF. The CDR3 DNA follows: TGTGCCAGCAGCCCGGGACAGGGGAACTACGAGCAGTACTTC.

Only one count was recorded for this clone. J is TRBJ2-2 and V is TRBV30; 7 positions agree with TRBD1. Germline CDR1 GTSNPN, CDR2 SVGIG (reference sequence). V was clipped by 8 bases and J by 4 bases; unmatched bases: 10. CDR3 length equals 14 residues. CDR3 residues: CAERQGVGTGELFF. The DNA of the CDR3 is TGTGCCGAACGACAGGGCGTCGGCACCGGGGAGCTGTTTTTT.

This chain uses TRBV24-1 with TRBJ2-2, with D perhaps matching TRBD2 (6 bases). Germline assignment: CDR1 KGHDR and CDR2 SFDVKD. The CDR3 contains 13 residues. V gave up 8 bases and J gave up 5 bases, with 11 bases separating them. The CDR3 region has the DNA TGTGCCACCATGGAGGGTACGACCGGGGAGCTGTTTTTT. This encodes CATMEGTTGELFF.

This chain links TRBV27 with TRBJ2-3; D not certain. This CDR3 is built from 13 residues. Germline CDR1 and CDR2: MNHEY and SMNVEV (reference sequence). V lost 6 bases and J lost 6, with 13 bases in between. Here the CDR3 reads CASRTLVSDTQYF. The CDR3 DNA reads TGTGCCAGCAGGACTTTGGTTTCGGATACGCAGTATTTT.

The chain recombines TRBV13 with TRBJ2-7, with 8 bases that match TRBD1. Germline V gives CDR1 PRHDT, CDR2 FYEKMQ (reference sequence). Trimming at V came to 1 base and at J to 6 bases, leaving 11 bases not matched to a gene. The CDR3 is 16 amino acids. This chain's CDR3 is CASSLDASQGALEQYF. The CDR3 DNA is TGTGCCAGCAGCTTAGACGCCTCTCAGGGGGCCCTCGAGCAGTACTTC. Full variable domain (remainder filled in from reference TRBV13 and TRBJ2-7): AAGVIQSPRHLIKEKRETATLKCYPIPRHDTVYWYQQGPGQDPQFLISFYEKMQSDKGSIPDRFSAQQFSDYHSELNMSSLELGDSALYFCASSLDASQGALEQYFGPGTRLTVT.

V usage is TRBV6-1 and J usage is TRBJ2-2; unclear D gene. CDR1 is MNHNS, CDR2 SASEGT, per germline. Trimming took 3 bases from V and 3 from J, leaving 2 bases between them. The CDR3 totals 12 residues. As DNA, the CDR3 is TGTGCCAGCAGTGATGACACCGGGGAGCTGTTTTTT. Translation gives CASSDDTGELFF.

This chain uses TRBV19 with TRBJ1-2, with 9 bases lining up with TRBD1. The CDR3 consists of 15 residues. V lost 5 bases and J lost 8; bases outside the gene matches: 12. Germline values: CDR1 LNHDA, CDR2 SQIVND (reference sequence). The CDR3 DNA reads TGTGCCAGTAGTCTCCTTACAGGGGGCGCGGGCGGCTACACCTTC. It translates to CASSLLTGGAGGYTF.

V usage is TRBV10-3 and J usage is TRBJ2-5, with TRBD2 matching over 9 bases. V gave up 6 bases and J gave up 1 base; unmatched junction bases: 3. Germline-derived CDR1 and CDR2 are ENHRY and SYGVKD. This CDR3 region has 14 residues. CDR3 amino acids: CAIRASGAQETQYF. The CDR3 DNA reads TGTGCCATCAGGGCTAGCGGGGCCCAAGAGACCCAGTACTTC.

V usage is TRBV5-1 and J usage is TRBJ2-1, with 8 bases that match TRBD1. Germline V gene data show CDR1 as SGHRS and CDR2 as YFSETQ. The V gene end was trimmed by 0 bases and the J gene end by 7 bases; junction bases not matched to a gene: 6. The CDR3 is 15 amino acids. The CDR3 reads CASSLDQGAMNEQFF. CDR3 nucleotides: TGCGCCAGCAGCTTGGATCAGGGGGCGATGAATGAGCAGTTCTTC.

Concerning this clone itself: Additional DNA sequences in this sample encode the identical CDR3. The rearrangement uses TRBV3-1 (or the pseudogene TRBV3-2) and TRBJ2-2; no firm D call. Trimming stripped 0 bases from V and 8 bases from J, with 10 bases between. The CDR3 sequence is 14 residues long. Germline values: CDR1 LGHDT, CDR2 YNNKEL (reference sequence). The CDR3 loop is CASSQDRGPGELFF. Written as DNA, the CDR3 is TGTGCCAGCAGCCAAGATCGAGGACCAGGGGAGCTGTTTTTT.